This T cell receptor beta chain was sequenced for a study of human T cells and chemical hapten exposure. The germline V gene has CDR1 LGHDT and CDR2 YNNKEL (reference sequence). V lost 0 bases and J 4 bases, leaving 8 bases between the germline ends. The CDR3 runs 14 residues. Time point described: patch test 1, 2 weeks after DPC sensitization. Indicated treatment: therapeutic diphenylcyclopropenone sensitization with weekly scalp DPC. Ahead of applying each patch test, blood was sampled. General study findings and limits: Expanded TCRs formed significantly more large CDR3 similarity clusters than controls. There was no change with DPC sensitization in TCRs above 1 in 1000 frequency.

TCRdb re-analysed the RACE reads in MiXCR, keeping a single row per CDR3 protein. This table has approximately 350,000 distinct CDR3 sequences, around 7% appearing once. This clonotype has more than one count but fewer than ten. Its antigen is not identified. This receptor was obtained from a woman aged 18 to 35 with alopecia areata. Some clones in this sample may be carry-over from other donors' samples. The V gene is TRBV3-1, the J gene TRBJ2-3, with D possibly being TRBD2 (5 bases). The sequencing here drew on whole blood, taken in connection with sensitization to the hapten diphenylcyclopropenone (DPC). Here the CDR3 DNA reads TGTGCCAGCAGCCAAGAAGGGAGTGCAGATACGCAGTATTTT. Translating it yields CASSQEGSADTQYF.